This T cell receptor (beta chain) originates from a study of blood T cell repertoires in COVID-19. Overall study context: PBMCs, B-cell-depleted T cells, or T cells were the source of the cDNA or gDNA that made up the material.

The table came from immunoSEQ multiplex PCR; TCRdb's copy has only in-frame clones and leaves some out. The table has 200,000 to 250,000 clones, 75% to 90% seen once. The V gene end was trimmed by 4 bases and the J gene end by 2 bases; junction bases not matched to a gene: 4. The CDR3 length is 16 residues. Looked up from germline, CDR1 is SGHAT and CDR2 is FQNNGV. Sequencing input: PBMCs or T cells enriched from blood (not recorded which). This TCR was sampled from a man in his fifties who had been exposed to COVID-19. V gene TRBV11-2 combines with J gene TRBJ2-1, with TRBD2 matching 11 bases. This chain's CDR3 is CASSYLAGGTYNEQFF. The DNA for the CDR3 is TGTGCCAGCAGCTACCTAGCGGGAGGTACCTACAATGAGCAGTTCTTC.